This TCR beta chain was observed in a study of technical replicates of blood from several donors. Data came from immunoSEQ multiplex PCR; TCRdb stores just in-frame clones and leaves some out. The sample includes under 85,000 clones, approximately 97% of them seen just once. Per germline, CDR1 ENHRY and CDR2 SYGVKD. The CDR3 spans 12 residues. V lost 8 bases, J lost 4 bases, and 2 bases stayed unmatched. This sequence joins TRBV10-3 and TRBJ2-1, with 7 bases that match TRBD2. Sample: T cells isolated from PBMCs. The clonotype was recovered from a human donor in good health. CDR3 DNA: TGTGCCATCTGGGGGGGATACAATGAGCAGTTCTTC. It specifies CAIWGGYNEQFF.